The text below deals with one T cell receptor beta chain. The germline V gene encodes CDR1 MNHEY and CDR2 SMNVEV (reference sequence). The ends lost 3 bases at V and 4 bases at J; junction bases unmatched: 12. This CDR3 contains 18 residues. Original processing notes: Amplification of reference gene primers was used by the study to estimate nucleated cell counts. This table comes from immunoSEQ multiplex PCR, and its TCRdb copy is limited to in-frame clones, with some not included. Clonal size and the V and J genes are those of that table, whereas D and trimming came from the DNA. The sample gives about 200,000 clones, 84% of which show up once; 4.5% to 6% is in the top ten. The data were obtained in a study of blood T cell repertoires in COVID-19. Study information: From T cells, B-cell-depleted T cells, or PBMCs came the material, which was cDNA or gDNA.

Sample: peripheral blood. The receptor was isolated from a woman in her sixties or seventies with active or convalescent COVID-19. This chain uses TRBV27 with TRBJ2-1; 10 nucleotides agree with TRBD2. The CDR3 sequence is CASSFRPMTSGPYNEQFF. CDR3 nucleotides: TGTGCCAGCAGTTTCCGCCCCATGACTAGCGGGCCGTACAATGAGCAGTTCTTC.